The 29 T cell receptor beta chains presented below share a single source sample, sequenced in a study of shared clonotypes between healthy human individuals. Some clones are missing from TCRdb's copy, which holds only in-frame ones; the method was immunoSEQ multiplex PCR. The table lists more than 1,200,000 clones, 98% of them singletons. Sequencing was carried out using naive CD4+ T cells sorted from blood. Subset specified: CD45RA+ positively selected. The receptors here all came from a man aged 25-45 years in good health.

This chain joins TRBV6-4 and TRBJ2-2, with D possibly matching TRBD2 (5 bases). The CDR3 sequence is 19 residues long. The V end lost 4 bases, the J end lost 0 bases, and 21 bases lay between the germline ends. Looked up from germline, CDR1 is MRHNA and CDR2 is SNTAGT. CDR3: CASSALSLADFANTGELFF. In nucleotides, the CDR3 is TGTGCCAGCAGTGCCCTCAGCCTAGCAGATTTCGCGAACACCGGGGAGCTGTTTTTT.

The chain employs TRBV7-6 and TRBJ1-1; weak D call: TRBD1 (6 bases). Looked up from germline, CDR1 is SGHVS and CDR2 is FNYEAQ. The V end was cut by 0 bases, the J end by 6 bases, with 11 bases between. The CDR3 is made up of 14 amino acids. The CDR3 region has the DNA TGTGCCAGCAGCTTAGCTTGGGGGCAGGCTGAAGCTTTCTTT. Protein product: CASSLAWGQAEAFF.

The chain couples TRBV6-6 to TRBJ2-7, with D perhaps given as TRBD1 or TRBD2 (5 bases each). The CDR3 spans 15 residues. Germline CDR1 is MNHNY and CDR2 is SVGAGI (reference sequence). The V gene lost 2 bases and the J gene lost 0 bases, with 11 bases spanning the gap. CDR3 sequence (DNA): TGTGCCAGCAGTTACCCGGGACCGTCCTCCTACGAGCAGTACTTC. This translates into CASSYPGPSSYEQYF.

This chain uses TRBV19 with TRBJ1-5, with TRBD1 matching over 9 bases. The CDR3 spans 15 residues. CDR1 is LNHDA, CDR2 SQIVND, per germline (reference sequence). V dropped 6 bases and J dropped 5; count of bases not matched to a gene: 8. As DNA, the CDR3 is TGTGCCAGTAGCAACTTCGGGACAGGGCATCAGCCCCAGCATTTT. Its translation is CASSNFGTGHQPQHF.

V and J are TRBV4-2 and TRBJ2-3; 9 bases are shared with TRBD2. Germline lookup yields CDR1 LGHNA and CDR2 YNFKEQ. Trimming cost V 0 bases and J 4 bases; bases outside gene matches: 8. This CDR3 region has 17 residues. The CDR3 reads CASSQDSGTSRPDTQYF. CDR3 nucleotides: TGTGCCAGCAGCCAAGACTCCGGGACTAGCAGGCCAGATACGCAGTATTTT.

This chain links TRBV15 with TRBJ2-1, with D possibly TRBD1 on 6 matching bases. Trimming cost V 0 bases and J 9 bases, with 15 bases left between them. The CDR3 is 15 residues long. The germline V gene encodes CDR1 LNHNV and CDR2 YYDKDF (reference sequence). The CDR3 spells CATSRDRGPGPEQFF. CDR3 in DNA: TGTGCCACCAGCAGAGACAGGGGCCCCGGGCCTGAGCAGTTCTTC.

This clone occurred once. The identical CDR3 is also encoded by other nucleotide sequences in the sample. This chain connects TRBV29-1 to TRBJ2-3; D is possibly TRBD2 (6 bases). Germline CDR1 reads SQVTM; CDR2 reads ANQGSEA. V lost 4 bases and J 3 bases, leaving 11 bases between the germline ends. The CDR3 contains 13 residues. This CDR3 reads CSVARGRTDTQYF. CDR3 DNA: TGCAGCGTTGCCCGGGGGAGAACAGATACGCAGTATTTT.

V gene TRBV18 combines with J gene TRBJ2-1; D possibly corresponds to TRBD2 (6 bases). The CDR3 extends over 14 amino acids. Looked up from germline, CDR1 is KGHSH and CDR2 is LQKENI. Trimming took 3 bases from V and 9 from J, leaving 15 bases between them. The CDR3 protein is CASSPKEGQGEQFF. In DNA form, the CDR3 reads TGTGCCAGCTCACCCAAGGAGGGTCAGGGTGAGCAGTTCTTC.

V usage is TRBV5-1 and J usage is TRBJ2-1; 7 bases are a match to TRBD2. The ends lost 4 bases at V and 2 bases at J; junction bases unmatched: 15. The CDR3 loop spans 18 amino acids. CDR1 SGHRS and CDR2 YFSETQ come from the germline V gene. In DNA form, the CDR3 reads TGCGCCAGCAGCCACCGATTTCGGGGGAGGGTTACCTACAATGAGCAGTTCTTC. Protein product: CASSHRFRGRVTYNEQFF.

The chain has TRBV18 and TRBJ2-3, with 11 nucleotides matching TRBD1. CDR3 length equals 16 residues. CDR1 and CDR2 (germline): KGHSH, LQKENI. The ends lost 3 bases at V and 4 bases at J; junction bases unmatched: 6. The CDR3, as DNA: TGTGCCAGCTCACCCGGGACAGGGGGATTCGCAGATACGCAGTATTTT. Its translation: CASSPGTGGFADTQYF. The entire variable domain, with the rest obtained from reference TRBV18 and TRBJ2-3, is as follows: NAGVMQNPRHLVRRRGQEARLRCSPMKGHSHVYWYRQLPEEGLKFMVYLQKENIIDESGMPKERFSAEFPKEGPSILRIQQVVRGDSAAYFCASSPGTGGFADTQYFGPGTRLTVL.

The chain recombines TRBV5-6 with TRBJ2-3; 13 bases map to TRBD2. Germline CDR1 is SGHDT and CDR2 is YYEEEE. The CDR3 has 16 amino acids. J was trimmed by 5 bases and V by 6 bases; bases with no gene match: 9. CDR3 sequence reads: CASNSFGTSGKDTQYF. CDR3 sequence (DNA): TGTGCCAGCAACTCATTTGGGACTAGCGGGAAAGATACGCAGTATTTT.

This clone was detected only once. CDR3 in DNA: TGTGCCATCAGTGAGGGAGCTCTAGCGGGATGGGACCAAGAGACCCAGTACTTC. It codes for CAISEGALAGWDQETQYF. The chain is built from TRBV10-3 and TRBJ2-5; TRBD2 aligns across 9 bases. With V trimmed by 2 bases and J by 0 bases, 10 bases remained unmatched. The germline gives CDR1 ENHRY, CDR2 SYGVKD. This CDR3 has 18 residues.

The chain links TRBV27 to TRBJ2-7; TRBD1 is a possible D gene (7 bases). V lost 11 bases and J 0 bases, leaving 20 bases between the germline ends. The CDR3 loop spans 15 amino acids. Germline CDR1 is MNHEY and CDR2 is SMNVEV (reference sequence). CDR3 sequence: CAGWGDSIHSYEQYF. In DNA form, the CDR3 reads TGTGCCGGTTGGGGGGACAGTATACACTCCTACGAGCAGTACTTC.

V gene TRBV5-1 combines with J gene TRBJ2-2; 7 positions match TRBD2. V trimming: 0 bases; J trimming: 6 bases; junction bases outside the gene matches: 8. The CDR3 runs 16 residues. Germline V gene data show CDR1 as SGHRS and CDR2 as YFSETQ. CDR3 sequence (DNA): TGCGCCAGCAGCTTGGCCGGGAGGATAGGGGCCGGGGAGCTGTTTTTT. This codes for CASSLAGRIGAGELFF.

V usage is TRBV10-1 and J usage is TRBJ2-7, with D possibly being TRBD1 (5 bases). Germline-derived CDR1 and CDR2 are WNHNN and SYGVQD (reference sequence). The CDR3 runs to 16 residues. Trimming left V 1 base short and J 6 bases short, with 19 bases between. Here the CDR3 reads CASSELGQTPPGEQYF. The CDR3 DNA follows: TGCGCCAGCAGTGAGTTAGGACAAACACCACCCGGCGAGCAGTACTTC.

The V call is TRBV4-2, the J call TRBJ2-4; D is uncertain. CDR1 is LGHNA and CDR2 is YNFKEQ in the germline V gene. This CDR3 region has 16 residues. Trimming took 0 bases from V and 7 from J, leaving 16 bases between them. CDR3 amino acids: CASSQEGARQENIQYF. The CDR3 DNA reads as TGTGCCAGCAGCCAAGAGGGTGCTAGGCAGGAGAACATTCAGTACTTC.

The chain carries TRBV30 and TRBJ1-1; D unresolved. CDR3 length: 11 residues. Germline V gene data show CDR1 as GTSNPN and CDR2 as SVGIG (reference sequence). Trimming took 2 bases from V and 8 from J, leaving 9 bases between them. CDR3 DNA: TGTGCCTGGAGTTCGACCGGGGAAGCTTTCTTT. Amino acid sequence: CAWSSTGEAFF.

The chain carries TRBV7-2 and TRBJ1-2, with D possibly being TRBD1 (5 bases). The CDR3 is 14 residues long. The germline CDR1 and CDR2 sequences are SGHTA and FQGNSA. Deletions cut 5 bases from V and 4 bases from J, with 14 bases between. The CDR3 DNA is TGTGCCAGCAGCACCCGGGACGGGACCTATGGCTACACCTTC. Amino acid sequence: CASSTRDGTYGYTF. The full variable domain, its missing parts supplied by reference TRBV7-2 and TRBJ1-2, is GAGVSQSPSNKVTEKGKDVELRCDPISGHTALYWYRQSLGQGLEFLIYFQGNSAPDKSGLPSDRFSAERTGGSVSTLTIQRTQQEDSAVYLCASSTRDGTYGYTFGSGTRLTVV.

The chain has TRBV7-7 and TRBJ1-1; D may be TRBD1 (6 bases). CDR1 SSHAT and CDR2 FNYEAQ come from the germline V gene (reference sequence). CDR3 length: 13 residues. Trimming shortened V by 6 bases and J by 4 bases, and 12 bases separated the two germline ends. In nucleotides, the CDR3 is TGTGCCAGCAGTTCAGGGGTGGGCACTGAAGCTTTCTTT. Amino acids: CASSSGVGTEAFF.

The rearrangement uses TRBV4-1 and TRBJ2-3; 10 bases map to TRBD2. With 1 base clipped from V and 6 bases from J, the junction kept 4 bases outside the gene matches. Germline V gives CDR1 MGHRA, CDR2 YSYEKL. The CDR3 runs to 15 residues. For the CDR3, the DNA is TGCGCCAGCAGCCAAGGCAATAGCGGGGGGGATACGCAGTATTTT. Translation gives CASSQGNSGGDTQYF.

The J gene is TRBJ1-2, the V gene TRBV6-1, with 10 positions matching TRBD1. The CDR3 contains 14 residues. The germline V gene has CDR1 MNHNS and CDR2 SASEGT. The J segment lost 4 bases and the V segment lost 6 bases, leaving 5 bases of the junction unmatched. CDR3 nucleotides: TGTGCCAGCAGCTACGGGACAGGGGTCTATGGCTACACCTTC. This translates into CASSYGTGVYGYTF.

J is TRBJ1-3 and V is TRBV5-6; 9 positions agree with TRBD1. Germline CDR1 SGHDT, CDR2 YYEEEE. There are 16 residues in the CDR3. The junction had 5 bases not matched to a gene; V was cut back by 3 bases and J by 1 base. CDR3 nucleotides: TGTGCCAGCAGCTGGGGACAGGGCAGTTCTGGAAACACCATATATTTT. Protein sequence: CASSWGQGSSGNTIYF.

The V and J genes are TRBV19 and TRBJ1-2, with D unclear. Germline CDR1 is LNHDA and CDR2 is SQIVND (reference sequence). V lost 4 bases to trimming and J lost 5 bases, with 14 bases between them. This CDR3 contains 14 residues. In nucleotides, the CDR3 is TGTGCCAGTAGTAGGTCAGAAGAAATTTATGGCTACACCTTC. Its translation is CASSRSEEIYGYTF. Using reference TRBV19 and TRBJ1-2 for the parts outside the CDR3, the full variable domain is DGGITQSPKYLFRKEGQNVTLSCEQNLNHDAMYWYRQDPGQGLRLIYYSQIVNDFQKGDIAEGYSVSREKKESFPLTVTSAQKNPTAFYLCASSRSEEIYGYTFGSGTRLTVV.

V gene TRBV29-1 combines with J gene TRBJ2-5; D is undetermined. V was trimmed by 7 bases and J by 0 bases, leaving 6 bases between them. Germline lookup yields CDR1 SQVTM and CDR2 ANQGSEA. The CDR3 has 11 residues. The CDR3, as DNA: TGCAGCGGAGAGAACCAAGAGACCCAGTACTTC. It is translated as CSGENQETQYF. The whole variable domain, filled in from reference TRBV29-1 and TRBJ2-5, reads SAVISQKPSRDICQRGTSLTIQCQVDSQVTMMFWYRQQPGQSLTLIATANQGSEATYESGFVIDKFPISRPNLTFSTLTVSNMSPEDSSIYLCSGENQETQYFGPGTRLLVL.

J is TRBJ1-2 and V is TRBV5-4, with 7 bases lining up with TRBD1. V was pared by 6 bases and J by 4 bases, with 12 bases of the junction left unmatched. CDR3 length: 15 amino acids. Looked up from germline, CDR1 is SGHNT and CDR2 is YYREEE (reference sequence). The CDR3 loop reads CASTLAGGQIYGYTF. In nucleotides, the CDR3 is TGTGCCAGCACCCTAGCGGGGGGACAGATCTATGGCTACACCTTC. The variable domain in full, completed from reference TRBV5-4 and TRBJ1-2, reads ETGVTQSPTHLIKTRGQQVTLRCSSQSGHNTVSWYQQALGQGPQFIFQYYREEENGRGNFPPRFSGLQFPNYSSELNVNALELDDSALYLCASTLAGGQIYGYTFGSGTRLTVV.

This chain joins TRBV5-1 and TRBJ2-3, with D tentatively TRBD1 (6 bases). The CDR3 totals 16 residues. Germline CDR1 SGHRS, CDR2 YFSETQ. V shed 4 bases and J shed 3 bases, with 18 bases lying between them. CDR3 loop: CASSPILNQGTDTQYF. CDR3 coding DNA: TGCGCCAGCAGCCCGATTCTAAACCAGGGGACAGATACGCAGTATTTT. Drawing the rest from reference TRBV5-1 and TRBJ2-3, the complete variable domain is KAGVTQTPRYLIKTRGQQVTLSCSPISGHRSVSWYQQTPGQGLQFLFEYFSETQRNKGNFPGRFSGRQFSNSRSEMNVSTLELGDSALYLCASSPILNQGTDTQYFGPGTRLTVL.

This chain connects TRBV6-1 to TRBJ2-1; D gene ambiguous. V was cut by 6 bases and J by 13 bases, with 16 bases left in between. Per germline, CDR1 MNHNS and CDR2 SASEGT. The CDR3 has 12 amino acids. CDR3 sequence reads: CASSSLAETQFF. CDR3 nucleotides: TGTGCCAGCAGCTCATTGGCCGAAACACAGTTCTTC.

The chain carries TRBV18 and TRBJ1-5, with D possibly being TRBD1 (6 bases). The CDR3 is 16 residues long. Trimming left V 6 bases short and J 7 bases short, with 22 bases between. Per the germline V gene, CDR1 is KGHSH and CDR2 is LQKENI. The chain's CDR3 is CASSRDDTGKSQPQHF. In DNA, the CDR3 is TGTGCCAGCTCCCGGGACGATACAGGGAAGTCACAGCCCCAGCATTTT.

Notes on this clone: Other nucleotide sequences from this sample produce the same CDR3. V gene TRBV29-1 combines with J gene TRBJ1-1; 10 bases line up with TRBD1. The germline V gene encodes CDR1 SQVTM and CDR2 ANQGSEA. After removal of 7 bases from V and 4 bases from J, the junction contained 9 bases not matched to a gene. The CDR3 has 14 residues. CDR3 sequence reads: CSAHAGQGSTEAFF. CDR3 coding DNA: TGCAGCGCCCACGCGGGACAGGGGAGCACTGAAGCTTTCTTT.